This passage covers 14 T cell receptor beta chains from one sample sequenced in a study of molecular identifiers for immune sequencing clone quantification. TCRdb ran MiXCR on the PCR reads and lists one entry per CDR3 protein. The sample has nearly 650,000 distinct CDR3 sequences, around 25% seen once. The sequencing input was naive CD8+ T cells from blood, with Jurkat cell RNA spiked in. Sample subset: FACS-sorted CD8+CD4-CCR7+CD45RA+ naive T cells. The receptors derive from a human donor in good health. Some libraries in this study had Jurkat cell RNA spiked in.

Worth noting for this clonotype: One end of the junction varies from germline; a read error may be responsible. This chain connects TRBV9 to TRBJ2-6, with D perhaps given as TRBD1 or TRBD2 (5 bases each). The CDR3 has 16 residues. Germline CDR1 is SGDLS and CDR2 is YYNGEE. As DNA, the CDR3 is TGTGCCACCTCCGGGACCGGCGGCTCTGGGGCCACCGTCCTGACTTTC. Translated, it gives CATSGTGGSGATVLTF.

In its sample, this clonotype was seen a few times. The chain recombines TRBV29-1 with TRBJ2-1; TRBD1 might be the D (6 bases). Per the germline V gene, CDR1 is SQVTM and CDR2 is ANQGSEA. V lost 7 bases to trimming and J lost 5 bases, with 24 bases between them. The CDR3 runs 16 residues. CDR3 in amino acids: CSAATSGTKVHNEQFF. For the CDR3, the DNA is TGCAGCGCGGCCACAAGTGGGACAAAAGTCCACAATGAGCAGTTCTTC.

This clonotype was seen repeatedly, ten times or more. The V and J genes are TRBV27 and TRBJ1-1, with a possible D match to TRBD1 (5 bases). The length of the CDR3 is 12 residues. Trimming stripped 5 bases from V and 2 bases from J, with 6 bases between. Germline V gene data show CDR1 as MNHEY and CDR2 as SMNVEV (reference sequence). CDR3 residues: CASSRGNTEAFF. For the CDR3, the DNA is TGTGCCAGCAGTCGGGGCAACACTGAAGCTTTCTTT.

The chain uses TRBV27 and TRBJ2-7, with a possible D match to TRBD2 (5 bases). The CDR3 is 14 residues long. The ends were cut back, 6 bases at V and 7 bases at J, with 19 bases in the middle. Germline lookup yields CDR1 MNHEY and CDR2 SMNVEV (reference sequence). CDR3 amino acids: CASSRGMGVREQYF. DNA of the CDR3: TGTGCCAGCAGCCGAGGGATGGGAGTTAGAGAGCAGTACTTC.

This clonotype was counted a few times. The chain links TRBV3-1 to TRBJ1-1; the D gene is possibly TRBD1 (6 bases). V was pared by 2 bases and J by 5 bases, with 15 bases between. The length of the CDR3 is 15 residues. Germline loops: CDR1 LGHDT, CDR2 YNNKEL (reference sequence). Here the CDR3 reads CASSQLRDIGTEAFF. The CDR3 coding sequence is TGTGCCAGCAGCCAACTCCGGGACATTGGGACTGAAGCTTTCTTT.

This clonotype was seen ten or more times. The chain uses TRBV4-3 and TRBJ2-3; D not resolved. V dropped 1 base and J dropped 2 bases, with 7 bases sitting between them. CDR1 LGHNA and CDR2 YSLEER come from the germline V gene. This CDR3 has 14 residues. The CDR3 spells CASSQGGYTDTQYF. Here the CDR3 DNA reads TGCGCCAGCAGCCAAGGCGGATACACAGATACGCAGTATTTT.

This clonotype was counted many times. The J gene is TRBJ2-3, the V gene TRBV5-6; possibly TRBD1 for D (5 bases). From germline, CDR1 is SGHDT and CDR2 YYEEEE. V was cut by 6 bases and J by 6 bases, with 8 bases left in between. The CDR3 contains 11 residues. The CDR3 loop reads CASTKGDTQYF. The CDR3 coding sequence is TGTGCCAGCACCAAGGGGGATACGCAGTATTTT.

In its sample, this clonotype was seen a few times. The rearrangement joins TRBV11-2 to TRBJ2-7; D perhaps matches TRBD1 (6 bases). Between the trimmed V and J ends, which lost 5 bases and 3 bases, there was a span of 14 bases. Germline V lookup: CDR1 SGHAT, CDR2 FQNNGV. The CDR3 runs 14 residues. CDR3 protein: CASSRDTDHYEQYF. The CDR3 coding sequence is TGTGCCAGCAGCCGGGACACGGATCACTACGAGCAGTACTTC.

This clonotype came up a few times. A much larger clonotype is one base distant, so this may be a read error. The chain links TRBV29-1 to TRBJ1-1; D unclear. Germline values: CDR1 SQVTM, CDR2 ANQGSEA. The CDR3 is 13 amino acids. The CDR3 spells CGVPTEMNTEAFF. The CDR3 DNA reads TGCGGCGTTCCGACGGAGATGAACACTGAAGCTTTCTTT.

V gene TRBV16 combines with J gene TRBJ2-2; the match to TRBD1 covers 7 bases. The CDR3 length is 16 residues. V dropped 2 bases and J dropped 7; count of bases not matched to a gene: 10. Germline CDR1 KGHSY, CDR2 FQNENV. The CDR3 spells CASSQPPGTDYGELFF. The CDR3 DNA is TGTGCCAGCAGCCAACCGCCCGGGACAGACTACGGGGAGCTGTTTTTT.

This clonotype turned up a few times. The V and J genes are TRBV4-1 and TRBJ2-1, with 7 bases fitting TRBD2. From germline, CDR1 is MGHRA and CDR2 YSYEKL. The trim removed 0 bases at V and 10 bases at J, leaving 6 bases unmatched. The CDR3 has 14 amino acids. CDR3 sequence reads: CASSQDQVSGEQFF. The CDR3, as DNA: TGCGCCAGCAGCCAAGATCAGGTTAGCGGGGAGCAGTTCTTC.

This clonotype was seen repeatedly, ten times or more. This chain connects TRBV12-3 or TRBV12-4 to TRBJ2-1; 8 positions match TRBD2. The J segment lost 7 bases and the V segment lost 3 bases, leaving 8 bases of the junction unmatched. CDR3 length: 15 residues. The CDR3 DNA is TGTGCCAGCAGTTTTTGGCGGGAGGTATATAATGAGCAGTTCTTC. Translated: CASSFWREVYNEQFF.

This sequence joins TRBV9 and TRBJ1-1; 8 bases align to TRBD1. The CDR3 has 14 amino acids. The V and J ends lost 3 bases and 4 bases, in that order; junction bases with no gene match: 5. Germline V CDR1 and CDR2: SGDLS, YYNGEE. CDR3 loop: CASSATGDGTEAFF. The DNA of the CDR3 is TGTGCCAGCAGCGCGACAGGGGACGGCACTGAAGCTTTCTTT.

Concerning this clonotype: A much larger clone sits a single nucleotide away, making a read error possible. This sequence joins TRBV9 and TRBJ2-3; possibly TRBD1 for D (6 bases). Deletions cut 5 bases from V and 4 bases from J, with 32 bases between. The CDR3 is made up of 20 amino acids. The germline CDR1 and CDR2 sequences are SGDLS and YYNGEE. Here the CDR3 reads CASRGSADGQLSFDADTQYF. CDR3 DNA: TGTGCCAGCAGGGGAAGCGCGGATGGACAGCTGAGTTTTGACGCAGATACGCAGTATTTT.